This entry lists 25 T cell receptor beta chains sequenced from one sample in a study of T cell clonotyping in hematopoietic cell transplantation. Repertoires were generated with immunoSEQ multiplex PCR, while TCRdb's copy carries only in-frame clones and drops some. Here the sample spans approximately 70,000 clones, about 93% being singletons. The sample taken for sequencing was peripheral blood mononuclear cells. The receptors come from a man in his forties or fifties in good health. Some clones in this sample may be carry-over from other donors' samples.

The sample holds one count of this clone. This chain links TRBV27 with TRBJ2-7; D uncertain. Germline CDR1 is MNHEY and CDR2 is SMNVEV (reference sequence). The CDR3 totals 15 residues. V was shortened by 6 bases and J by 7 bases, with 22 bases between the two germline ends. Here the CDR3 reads CASRPLPNSLGEQYF. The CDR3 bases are TGTGCCAGCAGACCCCTCCCGAATTCTTTGGGGGAGCAGTACTTC.

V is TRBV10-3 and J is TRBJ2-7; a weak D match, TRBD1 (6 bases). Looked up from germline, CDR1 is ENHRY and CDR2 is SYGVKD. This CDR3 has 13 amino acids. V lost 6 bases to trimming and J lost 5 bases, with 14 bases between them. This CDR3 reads CAIRNREGDEQYF. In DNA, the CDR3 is TGTGCCATCAGAAACAGGGAAGGCGACGAGCAGTACTTC.

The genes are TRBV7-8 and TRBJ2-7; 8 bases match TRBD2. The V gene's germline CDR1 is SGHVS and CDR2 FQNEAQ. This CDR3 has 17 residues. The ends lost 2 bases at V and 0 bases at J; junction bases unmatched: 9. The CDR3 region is CASSLTPGLAASYEQYF. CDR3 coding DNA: TGTGCCAGCAGCTTAACCCCCGGACTAGCCGCCTCCTACGAGCAGTACTTC.

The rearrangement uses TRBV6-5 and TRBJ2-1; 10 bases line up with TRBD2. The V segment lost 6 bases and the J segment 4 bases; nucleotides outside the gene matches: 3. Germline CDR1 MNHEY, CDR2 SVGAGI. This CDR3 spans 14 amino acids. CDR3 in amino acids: CASRPSGGYNEQFF. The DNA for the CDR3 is TGTGCCAGCAGGCCTAGCGGGGGTTACAATGAGCAGTTCTTC.

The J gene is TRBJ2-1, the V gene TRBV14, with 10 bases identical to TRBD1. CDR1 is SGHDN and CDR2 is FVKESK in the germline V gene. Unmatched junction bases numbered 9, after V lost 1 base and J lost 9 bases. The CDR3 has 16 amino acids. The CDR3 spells CASSQGDRGFAGEQFF. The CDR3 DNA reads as TGTGCCAGCAGCCAAGGGGACAGGGGTTTCGCCGGTGAGCAGTTCTTC.

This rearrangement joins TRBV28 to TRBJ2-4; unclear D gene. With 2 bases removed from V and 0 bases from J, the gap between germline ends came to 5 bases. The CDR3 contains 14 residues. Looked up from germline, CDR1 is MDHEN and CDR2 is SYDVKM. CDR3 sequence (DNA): TGTGCCAGCAGTTTAACGGGAGCCAAAAACATTCAGTACTTC. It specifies CASSLTGAKNIQYF.

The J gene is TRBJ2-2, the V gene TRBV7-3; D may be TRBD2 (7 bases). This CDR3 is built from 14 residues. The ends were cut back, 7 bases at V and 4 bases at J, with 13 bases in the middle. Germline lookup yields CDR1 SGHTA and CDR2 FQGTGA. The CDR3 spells CASKIGGGTGELFF. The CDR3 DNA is TGTGCCAGCAAAATAGGGGGGGGCACCGGGGAGCTGTTTTTT.

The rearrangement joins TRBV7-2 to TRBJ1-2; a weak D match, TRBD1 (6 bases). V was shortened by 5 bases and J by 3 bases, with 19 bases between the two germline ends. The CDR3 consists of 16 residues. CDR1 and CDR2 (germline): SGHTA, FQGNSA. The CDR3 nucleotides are TGTGCCAGCAGCCCCCGGGTCAGGGGTTCGGACTATGGCTACACCTTC. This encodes CASSPRVRGSDYGYTF.

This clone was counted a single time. This CDR3 reads CASSPGGSGNTIYF. The DNA for the CDR3 is TGTGCCAGCAGCCCCGGCGGCTCTGGAAACACCATATATTTT. The chain has TRBV5-4 and TRBJ1-3; D is uncertain. Trimming removed 4 bases from V and 0 bases from J, with 8 bases in between. The CDR3 loop spans 14 amino acids. In germline, CDR1 is SGHNT, CDR2 YYREEE (reference sequence).

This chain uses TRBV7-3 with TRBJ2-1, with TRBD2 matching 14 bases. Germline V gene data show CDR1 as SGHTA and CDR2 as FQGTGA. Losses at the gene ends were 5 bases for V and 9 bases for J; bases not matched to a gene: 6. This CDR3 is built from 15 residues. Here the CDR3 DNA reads TGTGCCAGCAGCCTGACTAGCGGGGGGGCCGGTGAGCAGTTCTTC. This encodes CASSLTSGGAGEQFF.

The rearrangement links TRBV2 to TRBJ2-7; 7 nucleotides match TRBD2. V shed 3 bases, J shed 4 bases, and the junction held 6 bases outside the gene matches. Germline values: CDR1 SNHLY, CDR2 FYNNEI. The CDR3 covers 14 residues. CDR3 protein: CASSEGGGRYEQYF. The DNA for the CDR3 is TGTGCCAGCAGTGAGGGCGGGGGACGTTACGAGCAGTACTTC.

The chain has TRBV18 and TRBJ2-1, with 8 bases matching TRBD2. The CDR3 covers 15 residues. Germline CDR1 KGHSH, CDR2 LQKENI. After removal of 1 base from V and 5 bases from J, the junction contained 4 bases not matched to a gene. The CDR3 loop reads CASSPLAGPDNEQFF. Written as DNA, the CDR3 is TGTGCCAGCTCACCACTAGCGGGGCCAGACAATGAGCAGTTCTTC.

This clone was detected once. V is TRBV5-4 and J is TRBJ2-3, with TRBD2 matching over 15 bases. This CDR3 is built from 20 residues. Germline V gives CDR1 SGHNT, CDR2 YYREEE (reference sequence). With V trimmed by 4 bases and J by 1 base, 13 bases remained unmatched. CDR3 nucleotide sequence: TGTGCCAGCAGCCCATACCGAGGACTAGCGGGAGGGTTTGGCACAGATACGCAGTATTTT. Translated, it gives CASSPYRGLAGGFGTDTQYF.

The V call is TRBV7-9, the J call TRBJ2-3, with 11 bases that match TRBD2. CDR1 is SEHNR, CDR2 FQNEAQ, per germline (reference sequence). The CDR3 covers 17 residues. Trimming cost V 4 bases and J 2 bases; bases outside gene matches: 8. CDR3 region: CASSSTTSGGYTDTQYF. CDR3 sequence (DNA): TGTGCCAGCAGCTCAACTACTAGCGGGGGTTACACAGATACGCAGTATTTT.

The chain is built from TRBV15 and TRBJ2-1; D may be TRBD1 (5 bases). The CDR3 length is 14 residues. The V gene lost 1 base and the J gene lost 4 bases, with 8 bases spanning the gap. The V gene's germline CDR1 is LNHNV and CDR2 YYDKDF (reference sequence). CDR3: CATSRATGYNEQFF. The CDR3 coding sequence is TGTGCCACCAGCAGAGCCACAGGATACAATGAGCAGTTCTTC.

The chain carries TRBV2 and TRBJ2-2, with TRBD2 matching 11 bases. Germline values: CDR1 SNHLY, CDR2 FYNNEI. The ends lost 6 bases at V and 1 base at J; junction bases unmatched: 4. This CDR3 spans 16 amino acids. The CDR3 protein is CASRDLAGGNTGELFF. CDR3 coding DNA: TGTGCCAGCAGAGATCTAGCGGGGGGGAACACCGGGGAGCTGTTTTTT.

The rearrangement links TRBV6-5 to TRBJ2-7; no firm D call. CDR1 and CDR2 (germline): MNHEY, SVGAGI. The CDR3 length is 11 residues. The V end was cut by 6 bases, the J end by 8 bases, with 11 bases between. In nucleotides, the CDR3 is TGTGCCAGCAGCACCCCGGAAAAGCAGTACTTC. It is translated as CASSTPEKQYF.

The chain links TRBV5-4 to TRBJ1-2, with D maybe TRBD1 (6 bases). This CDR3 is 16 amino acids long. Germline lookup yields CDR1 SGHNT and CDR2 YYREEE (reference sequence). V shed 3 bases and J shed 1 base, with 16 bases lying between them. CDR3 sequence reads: CASSSWTVPYNYGYTF. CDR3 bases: TGTGCCAGCAGCTCATGGACAGTTCCTTATAACTATGGCTACACCTTC.

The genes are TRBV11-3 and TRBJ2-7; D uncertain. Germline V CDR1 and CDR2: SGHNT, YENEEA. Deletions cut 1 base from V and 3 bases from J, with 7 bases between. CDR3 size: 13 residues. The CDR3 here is CASSLGQRYEQYF. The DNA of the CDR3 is TGTGCCAGCAGCTTAGGGCAGCGCTACGAGCAGTACTTC.

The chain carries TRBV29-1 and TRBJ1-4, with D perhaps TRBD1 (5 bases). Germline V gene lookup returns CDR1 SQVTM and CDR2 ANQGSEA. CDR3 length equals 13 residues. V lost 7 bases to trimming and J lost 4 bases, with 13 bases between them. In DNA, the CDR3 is TGCAGCGCCAGGGAGAGTCGTAATGAAAAACTGTTTTTT. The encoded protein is CSARESRNEKLFF.

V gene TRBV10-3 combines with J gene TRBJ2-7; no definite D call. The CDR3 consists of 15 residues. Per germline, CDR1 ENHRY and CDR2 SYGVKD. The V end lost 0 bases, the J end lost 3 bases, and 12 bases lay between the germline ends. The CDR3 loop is CAISESGSHLYEQYF. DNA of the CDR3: TGTGCCATCAGTGAGTCGGGCTCGCACCTCTACGAGCAGTACTTC.

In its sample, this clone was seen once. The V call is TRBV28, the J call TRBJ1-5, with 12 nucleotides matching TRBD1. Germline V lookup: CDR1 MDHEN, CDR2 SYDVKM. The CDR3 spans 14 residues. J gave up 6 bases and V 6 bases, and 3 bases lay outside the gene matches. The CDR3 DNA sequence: TGTGCCAGCAGCCGGGACAGGGGGCTTCAGCCCCAGCATTTT. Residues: CASSRDRGLQPQHF.

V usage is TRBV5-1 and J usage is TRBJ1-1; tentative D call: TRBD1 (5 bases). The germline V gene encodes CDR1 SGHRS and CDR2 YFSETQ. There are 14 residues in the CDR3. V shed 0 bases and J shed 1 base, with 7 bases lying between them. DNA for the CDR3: TGCGCCAGCAGCTTGGCCGGGGGGAACACTGAAGCTTTCTTT. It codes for CASSLAGGNTEAFF.

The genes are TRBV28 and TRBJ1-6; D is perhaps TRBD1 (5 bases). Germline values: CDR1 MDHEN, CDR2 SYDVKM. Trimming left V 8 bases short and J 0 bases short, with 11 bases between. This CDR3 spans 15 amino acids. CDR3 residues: CASRGRNSYNSPLHF. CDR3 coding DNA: TGTGCCAGCCGGGGGAGAAACTCCTATAATTCACCCCTCCACTTT.

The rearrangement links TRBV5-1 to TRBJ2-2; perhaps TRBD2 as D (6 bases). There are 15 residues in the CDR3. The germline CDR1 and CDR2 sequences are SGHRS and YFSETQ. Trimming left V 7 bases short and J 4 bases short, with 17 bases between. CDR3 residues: CASGGHLEGTGELFF. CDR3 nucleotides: TGCGCCAGCGGAGGACACCTGGAGGGCACCGGGGAGCTGTTTTTT.